This T cell receptor (beta chain) derives from a study of blood T cell repertoires in COVID-19. Sequenced by immunoSEQ multiplex PCR; TCRdb stores in-frame clones only, minus some. The table lists about 240,000 clones, around 88% of them singletons. The CDR3 sequence is 16 residues long. Unmatched junction bases numbered 2, after V lost 4 bases and J lost 1 base. Germline V gene data show CDR1 as MNHNS and CDR2 as SASEGT. This clone showed up just once. This sequence joins TRBV6-1 and TRBJ1-6, with 9 bases that match TRBD1. Sequences were obtained from peripheral blood. The clonotype was recovered from a man at least 80 years old with acute or convalescent COVID-19. CDR3 sequence: CASSAGQGSYNSPLHF. CDR3 DNA sequence: TGTGCCAGCAGTGCCGGACAGGGGTCCTATAATTCACCCCTCCACTTT.